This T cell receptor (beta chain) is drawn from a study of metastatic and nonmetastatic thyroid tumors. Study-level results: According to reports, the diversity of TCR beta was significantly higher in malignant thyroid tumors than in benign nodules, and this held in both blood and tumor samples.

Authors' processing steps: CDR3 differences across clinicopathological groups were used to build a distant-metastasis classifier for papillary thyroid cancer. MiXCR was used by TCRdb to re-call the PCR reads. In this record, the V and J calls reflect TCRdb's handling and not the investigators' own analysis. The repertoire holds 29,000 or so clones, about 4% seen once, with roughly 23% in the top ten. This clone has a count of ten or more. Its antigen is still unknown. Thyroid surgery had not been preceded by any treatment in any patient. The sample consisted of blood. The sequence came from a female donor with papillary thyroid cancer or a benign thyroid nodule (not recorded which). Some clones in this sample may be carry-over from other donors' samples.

The CDR3 coding sequence is TGTGCCAGCAGGGGCATGGGTTTAGCGGGAGGCGCAGATACGCAGTATTTT. Its protein product is CASRGMGLAGGADTQYF. This rearrangement joins TRBV5-4 to TRBJ2-3; 10 positions agree with TRBD2. Trimming removed 5 bases from V and 4 bases from J; junction bases left unmatched: 13. Germline V gene sequence: CDR1 SGHNT, CDR2 YYREEE (reference sequence). This CDR3 has 17 residues.